This T cell receptor (beta chain) was found in a study of CD8 T cells in ankylosing spondylitis. Notes on the study in general: In ankylosing spondylitis blood, a motif of seven or eight highly homologous TCR beta variants appeared characteristic. Reportedly, disease-linked clones are significantly enriched in ankylosing spondylitis patients' matched synovial fluid.

Quantitative 5'-RACE was performed with molecular barcodes, and it yielded the TCR beta libraries. TCRdb itself ran the 5' RACE reads through MiXCR, one entry per CDR3 protein. This table holds more than 400,000 distinct CDR3 sequences, approximately 5% found once. V was clipped by 0 bases and J by 6 bases; unmatched bases: 2. Germline V lookup: CDR1 SGDLS, CDR2 YYNGEE. The CDR3 is 14 amino acids. The table lists this clonotype with many counts. What it binds is unknown. The receptor was derived from a male donor with ankylosing spondylitis. The chain carries TRBV9 and TRBJ2-4; TRBD2 matches 8 bases. The sample comprised blood, either unsorted or a sorted T cell fraction (not recorded which). The CDR3 bases are TGTGCCAGCAGCGTAGGTAGCGGGGCAAACATTCAGTACTTC. This codes for CASSVGSGANIQYF. The whole variable domain, remainder taken from reference TRBV9 and TRBJ2-4, is DSGVTQTPKHLITATGQRVTLRCSPRSGDLSVYWYQQSLDQGLQFLIQYYNGEERAKGNILERFSAQQFPDLHSELNLSSLELGDSALYFCASSVGSGANIQYFGAGTRLSVL.